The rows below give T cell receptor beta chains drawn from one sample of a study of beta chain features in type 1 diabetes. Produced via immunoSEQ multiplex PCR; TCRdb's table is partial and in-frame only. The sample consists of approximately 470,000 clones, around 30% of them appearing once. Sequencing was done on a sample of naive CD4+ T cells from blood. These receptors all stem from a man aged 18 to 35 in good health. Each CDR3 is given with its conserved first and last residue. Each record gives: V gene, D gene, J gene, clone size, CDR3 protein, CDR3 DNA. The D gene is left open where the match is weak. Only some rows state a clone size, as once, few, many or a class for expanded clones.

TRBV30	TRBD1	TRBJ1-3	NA	CAWSAWTGDRGNTIYF	TGTGCCTGGAGTGCCTGGACAGGCGACCGTGGAAACACCATATATTTT
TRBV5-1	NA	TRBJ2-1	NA	CASSPASSAYNEQFF	TGCGCCAGCAGCCCAGCTAGTAGCGCCTACAATGAGCAGTTCTTC
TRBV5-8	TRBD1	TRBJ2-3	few	CASSSSRGTESYTQYF	TGTGCCAGCAGCAGCTCTAGGGGGACAGAGAGCTATACGCAGTATTTT
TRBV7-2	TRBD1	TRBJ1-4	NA	CASGRTGLEKLFF	TGTGCCAGCGGCCGGACAGGGCTGGAAAAACTGTTTTTT
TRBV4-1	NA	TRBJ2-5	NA	CASSQDSLGETQYF	TGCGCCAGCAGCCAAGACAGCCTGGGGGAGACCCAGTACTTC
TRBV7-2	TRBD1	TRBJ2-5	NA	CASSSPPGGAVGETQYF	TGTGCCAGCAGCTCCCCACCAGGGGGCGCGGTAGGAGAGACCCAGTACTTC
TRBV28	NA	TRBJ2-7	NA	CASRSSYEQYF	TGTGCCAGCAGATCTTCTTACGAGCAGTACTTC
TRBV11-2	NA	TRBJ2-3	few	CASSLQGPGTDTQYF	TGTGCCAGCAGCTTACAGGGTCCGGGGACAGATACGCAGTATTTT
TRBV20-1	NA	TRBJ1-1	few	CSAEGNTEAFF	TGCAGTGCAGAGGGCAACACTGAAGCTTTCTTT
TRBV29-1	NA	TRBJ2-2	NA	CSARWAGQGNTGELFF	TGCAGCGCCCGTTGGGCAGGGCAGGGCAACACCGGGGAGCTGTTTTTT
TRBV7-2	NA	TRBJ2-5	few	CASSLPYLSETQYF	TGTGCCAGCAGCTTACCCTACCTGTCAGAGACCCAGTACTTC
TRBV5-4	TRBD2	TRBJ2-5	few	CASSQTSGRAQETQYF	TGTGCCAGCAGCCAAACTAGCGGGAGGGCCCAAGAGACCCAGTACTTC
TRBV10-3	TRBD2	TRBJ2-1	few	CAISPSGRAHNEQFF	TGTGCCATCAGCCCTAGCGGGAGGGCCCACAATGAGCAGTTCTTC
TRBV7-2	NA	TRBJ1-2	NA	CASSLWGQEDGYTF	TGTGCCAGCAGCTTATGGGGGCAAGAGGATGGCTACACCTTC
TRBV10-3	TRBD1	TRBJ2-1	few	CAISGQGSDEQFF	TGTGCCATCTCAGGACAGGGATCTGATGAGCAGTTCTTC
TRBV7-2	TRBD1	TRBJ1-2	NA	CASSLTGAYGYTF	TGTGCCAGCAGCTTAACAGGGGCCTATGGCTACACCTTC
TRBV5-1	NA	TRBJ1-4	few	CASSSGTLNEKLFF	TGCGCCAGCAGCTCCGGGACACTGAATGAAAAACTGTTTTTT
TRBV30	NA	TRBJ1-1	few	CAWSDAPGQLNTEAFF	TGTGCCTGGAGTGACGCTCCCGGGCAGCTGAACACTGAAGCTTTCTTT
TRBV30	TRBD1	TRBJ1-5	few	CAWTPGQINQPQHF	TGTGCCTGGACCCCGGGACAGATCAATCAGCCCCAGCATTTT
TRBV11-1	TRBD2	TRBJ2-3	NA	CASSLWSSGSTDTQYF	TGTGCCAGCAGCTTATGGTCTAGCGGGAGCACAGATACGCAGTATTTT
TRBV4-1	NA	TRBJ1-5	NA	CASSQGSVQWNQPQHF	TGCGCCAGCAGCCAAGGGTCTGTACAGTGGAATCAGCCCCAGCATTTT
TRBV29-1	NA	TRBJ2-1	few	CSGGPGFEQFF	TGCAGCGGGGGCCCCGGGTTCGAGCAGTTCTTC
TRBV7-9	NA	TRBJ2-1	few	CASSLPTASSYNEQFF	TGTGCCAGCAGCTTACCGACGGCGAGCTCCTACAATGAGCAGTTCTTC
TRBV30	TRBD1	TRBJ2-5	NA	CAWTRKGAGETQYF	TGTGCCTGGACTAGAAAGGGGGCAGGAGAGACCCAGTACTTC
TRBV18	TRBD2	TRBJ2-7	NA	CASSPRLAGASHEQYF	TGTGCCAGCTCACCACGGCTAGCGGGAGCCAGCCACGAGCAGTACTTC
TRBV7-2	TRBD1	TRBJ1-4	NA	CASSTSRGQGWDNEKLFF	TGTGCCAGCAGCACGAGCCGAGGACAGGGCTGGGATAATGAAAAACTGTTTTTT
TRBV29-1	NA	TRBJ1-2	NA	CSVDSVYGYTF	TGCAGCGTGGACAGCGTCTATGGCTACACCTTC
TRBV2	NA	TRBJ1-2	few	CASSERETGYGYTF	TGTGCCAGCAGTGAACGGGAGACGGGCTATGGCTACACCTTC
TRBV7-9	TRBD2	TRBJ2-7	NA	CASSLPGGPYEQYF	TGTGCCAGCAGCTTACCGGGAGGGCCATACGAGCAGTACTTC
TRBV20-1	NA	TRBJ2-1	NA	CSAKYYNEQFF	TGCAGTGCCAAATATTACAATGAGCAGTTCTTC
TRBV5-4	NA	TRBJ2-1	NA	CASSLARNEQFF	TGTGCCAGCAGCCTAGCCCGGAATGAGCAGTTCTTC
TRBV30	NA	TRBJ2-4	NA	CAWDPRGGGNIQYF	TGTGCCTGGGACCCCAGGGGAGGTGGAAACATTCAGTACTTC